Below are 27 T cell receptor beta chains sequenced from a single sample in a study of shared clonotypes between healthy human individuals. TCRdb keeps only in-frame clones here, not all; method: immunoSEQ multiplex PCR. The profile covers 2,500,000 or so clones, with roughly 90% appearing a single time and about 0.41% taken by the ten largest. Source material: naive CD4+ T cells from PBMCs. As for subset: CD45RA+ positively selected. The receptors were sampled from a man aged 18 to 29 in good health. Some clones in this sample may be carry-over from other donors' samples.

The rearrangement joins TRBV28 to TRBJ2-7; D may be TRBD1 or TRBD2 (5 bases each). CDR3 length: 14 residues. Germline V gives CDR1 MDHEN, CDR2 SYDVKM. V dropped 6 bases and J dropped 0 bases, with 12 bases sitting between them. CDR3 nucleotide sequence: TGTGCCAGCAGCTCTGGGGGAGTCTCCTACGAGCAGTACTTC. Its protein product is CASSSGGVSYEQYF. The full variable domain, with the rest looked up from reference TRBV28 and TRBJ2-7, is DVKVTQSSRYLVKRTGEKVFLECVQDMDHENMFWYRQDPGLGLRLIYFSYDVKMKEKGDIPEGYSVSREKKERFSLILESASTNQTSMYLCASSSGGVSYEQYFGPGTRLTVT.

CDR3 DNA: TGCGCCAGCAGCTTTACTTTTAGCGGCATGACAGATACGCAGTATTTT. It translates to CASSFTFSGMTDTQYF. This rearrangement joins TRBV5-1 to TRBJ2-3, with a tentative D call TRBD2 (6 bases). V was clipped by 2 bases and J by 3 bases, with 16 bases between them. In germline, CDR1 is SGHRS, CDR2 YFSETQ. This CDR3 is built from 16 residues.

Comment on this clone: The sample contains more than one DNA sequence encoding this CDR3. The chain couples TRBV7-9 to TRBJ2-5; no clear D. The ends were cut back, 1 base at V and 5 bases at J, with 5 bases in the middle. This CDR3 is built from 12 residues. Germline CDR1 reads SEHNR; CDR2 reads FQNEAQ (reference sequence). CDR3 in DNA: TGTGCCAGCAGCTTAGTGGAGGAGACCCAGTACTTC. This translates into CASSLVEETQYF.

The chain uses TRBV5-1 and TRBJ1-4, with D perhaps TRBD1 (5 bases). Germline values: CDR1 SGHRS, CDR2 YFSETQ. The CDR3 contains 19 residues. Trimming pared 1 base from V and 2 bases from J, leaving 21 bases between. In DNA form, the CDR3 reads TGCGCCAGCAGCTTGATGCCAGGGACCACCCTCTCCACTAATGAAAAACTGTTTTTT. This encodes CASSLMPGTTLSTNEKLFF.

The chain carries TRBV11-3 and TRBJ2-3, with D perhaps assigned TRBD1 or TRBD2 (5 bases each). Germline CDR1 is SGHNT and CDR2 is YENEEA. There are 14 residues in the CDR3. Trimming stripped 4 bases from V and 2 bases from J, with 10 bases between. The CDR3 coding sequence is TGTGCCAGCAGCTCCGGGACCCTCACAGATACGCAGTATTTT. It specifies CASSSGTLTDTQYF.

The rearrangement uses TRBV7-6 and TRBJ2-5; D is unresolved. V was cut by 2 bases and J by 3 bases, with 4 bases left in between. Per the germline V gene, CDR1 is SGHVS and CDR2 is FNYEAQ. The CDR3 sequence is 12 residues long. The CDR3 DNA reads TGTGCCAGCAGCTTAAGGGAAGAGACCCAGTACTTC. As protein: CASSLREETQYF.

The chain recombines TRBV19 with TRBJ1-5, with D possibly TRBD1 on 6 matching bases. CDR3 length: 15 amino acids. Trimming pared 5 bases from V and 7 bases from J, leaving 18 bases between. Germline V CDR1 and CDR2: LNHDA, SQIVND (reference sequence). CDR3 loop: CASSRQRGAGQPQHF. The CDR3 nucleotides are TGTGCCAGTAGTCGGCAACGGGGGGCGGGGCAGCCCCAGCATTTT.

This rearrangement joins TRBV2 to TRBJ1-5; D is unclear. CDR1 and CDR2 (germline): SNHLY, FYNNEI. Trimming took off 0 bases at V and 6 bases at J, with 9 bases between the two ends. The CDR3 is made up of 14 amino acids. The CDR3 is CASSEARQTQPQHF. Written as DNA, the CDR3 is TGTGCCAGCAGTGAAGCGCGGCAGACTCAGCCCCAGCATTTT.

V gene TRBV5-1 combines with J gene TRBJ2-3, with TRBD2 matching over 11 bases. The CDR3 spans 16 residues. The V gene's germline CDR1 is SGHRS and CDR2 YFSETQ. Germline trimming cut 1 base from V and 8 bases from J; bases unmatched to any gene: 9. CDR3: CASSLIAGGMAATQYF. The DNA of the CDR3 is TGCGCCAGCAGCTTGATAGCGGGGGGGATGGCAGCTACGCAGTATTTT.

The chain joins TRBV9 to TRBJ2-1; the match to TRBD1 covers 8 bases. V was clipped by 4 bases and J by 3 bases; unmatched bases: 6. Germline CDR1 and CDR2: SGDLS and YYNGEE. The CDR3 runs 15 residues. The CDR3 is CASSIGGTGYNEQFF. CDR3 bases: TGTGCCAGCAGCATAGGGGGGACAGGCTACAATGAGCAGTTCTTC.

The chain uses TRBV6-1 and TRBJ1-2; D not resolved. CDR1 is MNHNS and CDR2 is SASEGT in the germline V gene. V lost 4 bases and J 10 bases, leaving 10 bases between the germline ends. This CDR3 contains 11 residues. The CDR3 loop reads CASSVNSVYTF. CDR3 bases: TGTGCCAGCAGTGTTAATAGCGTCTACACCTTC.

The count of this clone is one. The chain couples TRBV5-6 to TRBJ1-5; no definite D call. There are 16 residues in the CDR3. The V end lost 4 bases, the J end lost 0 bases, and 14 bases lay between the germline ends. CDR1 SGHDT and CDR2 YYEEEE come from the germline V gene. CDR3 in DNA: TGTGCCAGCAGCACCCCGACACGCTATAGCAATCAGCCCCAGCATTTT. Encoded protein: CASSTPTRYSNQPQHF.

The chain couples TRBV11-2 to TRBJ2-3; either TRBD1 or TRBD2 may supply D (5 bases each). V was shortened by 3 bases and J by 2 bases, with 12 bases between the two germline ends. CDR1 and CDR2 (germline): SGHAT, FQNNGV. The length of the CDR3 is 15 residues. The CDR3 region has the DNA TGTGCCAGCAGCTTTGGGACCCACACCACAGATACGCAGTATTTT. Protein sequence: CASSFGTHTTDTQYF.

This clone has more than one count but fewer than ten. The chain links TRBV27 to TRBJ1-4, with D unclear. V gave up 5 bases and J gave up 5 bases, with 9 bases separating them. Germline assignment: CDR1 MNHEY and CDR2 SMNVEV (reference sequence). The CDR3 totals 13 residues. This chain's CDR3 is CASSTWGNEKLFF. The CDR3 bases are TGTGCCAGCAGTACCTGGGGAAATGAAAAACTGTTTTTT. Full variable domain (missing parts from reference TRBV27 and TRBJ1-4): EAQVTQNPRYLITVTGKKLTVTCSQNMNHEYMSWYRQDPGLGLRQIYYSMNVEVTDKGDVPEGYKVSRKEKRNFPLILESPSPNQTSLYFCASSTWGNEKLFFGSGTQLSVL.

The chain is built from TRBV5-8 and TRBJ1-4; unclear D gene. Germline V gene data show CDR1 as SGHTS and CDR2 as YDEGEE. Trimming took 0 bases from V and 4 from J, leaving 13 bases between them. CDR3 length: 16 amino acids. Here the CDR3 DNA reads TGTGCCAGCAGCTTGGGGGCGCGACGGAATAATGAAAAACTGTTTTTT. It codes for CASSLGARRNNEKLFF.

The genes are TRBV7-9 and TRBJ2-7; 12 nucleotides align to TRBD2. V dropped 4 bases and J dropped 1; count of bases not matched to a gene: 8. This CDR3 region has 17 residues. Germline CDR1 is SEHNR and CDR2 is FQNEAQ (reference sequence). DNA for the CDR3: TGTGCCAGCAGCTCCTCTAGCGGGAGGGCCGGGTCCTACGAGCAGTACTTC. Translating gives CASSSSSGRAGSYEQYF.

The chain links TRBV28 to TRBJ1-1; D uncertain. V lost 2 bases and J lost 7, with 17 bases in between. CDR1 is MDHEN and CDR2 is SYDVKM in the germline V gene. This CDR3 has 15 amino acids. CDR3 sequence (DNA): TGTGCCAGCAGTTTAGCCAGGCTCCAATTCGGTGAAGCTTTCTTT. Protein: CASSLARLQFGEAFF.

V is TRBV28 and J is TRBJ2-1, with D uncertain. Trimming pared 6 bases from V and 5 bases from J, leaving 8 bases between. Germline CDR1 reads MDHEN; CDR2 reads SYDVKM. The CDR3 is 12 residues long. This CDR3 is CASRQNNNEQFF. The CDR3 DNA reads TGTGCCAGCAGACAGAATAACAATGAGCAGTTCTTC.

This sequence joins TRBV7-9 and TRBJ1-1; D gene unclear. The CDR3 is 15 residues long. Germline loops: CDR1 SEHNR, CDR2 FQNEAQ (reference sequence). V was pared by 5 bases and J by 1 base, with 14 bases between. The CDR3: CASSPHLQRNTEAFF. The CDR3 DNA is TGTGCCAGCAGCCCGCACTTACAGCGGAACACTGAAGCTTTCTTT.

The J gene is TRBJ2-3, the V gene TRBV6-4, with 7 bases identical to TRBD2. This CDR3 contains 17 residues. Germline CDR1 is MRHNA and CDR2 is SNTAGT. V lost 4 bases and J lost 3; bases outside the gene matches: 13. The CDR3 DNA reads TGTGCCAGCAGTGCCAGACTAGCTGGTATCGGGACAGATACGCAGTATTTT. Its translation is CASSARLAGIGTDTQYF.

This clone was detected a few times. This sequence joins TRBV18 and TRBJ2-2, with D possibly matching TRBD1 (5 bases). V lost 8 bases and J lost 1, with 8 bases in between. Germline CDR1 is KGHSH and CDR2 is LQKENI. The CDR3 loop spans 13 amino acids. The CDR3 sequence: CASKDKNTGELFF. The CDR3 nucleotides are TGTGCCAGCAAGGACAAGAACACCGGGGAGCTGTTTTTT. Based on the CDR3 plus reference TRBV18 and TRBJ2-2, the full variable domain is NAGVMQNPRHLVRRRGQEARLRCSPMKGHSHVYWYRQLPEEGLKFMVYLQKENIIDESGMPKERFSAEFPKEGPSILRIQQVVRGDSAAYFCASKDKNTGELFFGEGSRLTVL.

The rearrangement links TRBV5-6 to TRBJ1-1; weak D call: TRBD1 (5 bases). Trimming pared 7 bases from V and 0 bases from J, leaving 13 bases between. The CDR3 totals 14 residues. Germline V gives CDR1 SGHDT, CDR2 YYEEEE. The CDR3 DNA follows: TGTGCCAGCCAAGACAGACCGATGAACACTGAAGCTTTCTTT. This sequence encodes CASQDRPMNTEAFF.

As for this clone: The same CDR3 can be traced to other DNA sequences in this sample. The chain joins TRBV6-5 to TRBJ2-2; D remains ambiguous. This CDR3 contains 14 residues. V dropped 5 bases and J dropped 1 base, with 8 bases sitting between them. Per germline, CDR1 MNHEY and CDR2 SVGAGI. CDR3 in DNA: TGTGCCAGCAGTCGACAAGGGAACACCGGGGAGCTGTTTTTT. Its translation is CASSRQGNTGELFF.

The V gene is TRBV7-6, the J gene TRBJ2-1, with 11 bases lining up with TRBD1. The germline CDR1 and CDR2 sequences are SGHVS and FNYEAQ. The CDR3 runs to 15 residues. The V segment lost 2 bases and the J segment 6 bases; nucleotides outside the gene matches: 3. CDR3 DNA sequence: TGTGCCAGCAGCTTACCCGGGACAGGGGGCAATGAGCAGTTCTTC. It translates to CASSLPGTGGNEQFF.

The J gene is TRBJ1-1, the V gene TRBV29-1, with D possibly being TRBD1 (5 bases). Trimming took off 2 bases at V and 4 bases at J, with 17 bases between the two ends. Germline CDR1 reads SQVTM; CDR2 reads ANQGSEA. The CDR3 is 15 residues long. In DNA, the CDR3 is TGCAGCGTTGAAATATATCCGGGTGGGGGCACTGAAGCTTTCTTT. This encodes CSVEIYPGGGTEAFF.

This chain joins TRBV2 and TRBJ2-7; 7 bases map to TRBD1. The CDR3 covers 19 residues. Per the germline V gene, CDR1 is SNHLY and CDR2 is FYNNEI. With V trimmed by 5 bases and J by 2 bases, 21 bases remained unmatched. In DNA, the CDR3 is TGTGCCAGCAGTCGACCCCAGACAGGGTCTTATCACCTCGCCTACGAGCAGTACTTC. Encoded protein: CASSRPQTGSYHLAYEQYF.

About this clone itself: Additional DNA sequences in this sample encode the identical CDR3. The chain combines TRBV28 with TRBJ2-2; D is unresolved. This CDR3 region has 13 residues. Germline V gene lookup returns CDR1 MDHEN and CDR2 SYDVKM. Between the trimmed V and J ends, which lost 1 base and 2 bases, there was a span of 2 bases. CDR3 sequence reads: CASSLLNTGELFF. The CDR3 DNA sequence: TGTGCCAGCAGTTTATTAAACACCGGGGAGCTGTTTTTT.